This T cell receptor beta chain was identified in a study of T-cell reconstitution after alpha-beta-depleted transplantation in children. It was with unique molecular identifiers that the TCRbeta library was prepared. One entry per CDR3 protein, called by TCRdb with MiXCR from the PCR reads. The repertoire holds approximately 490,000 distinct CDR3 sequences, with roughly an eighth as singletons. The CDR3 loop spans 14 amino acids. V lost 0 bases and J 4 bases, leaving 10 bases between the germline ends. Germline CDR1 is SGHDT and CDR2 is YYEEEE. This clonotype has just a few counts. V and J are TRBV5-6 and TRBJ1-1, with TRBD1 as a possible D gene (5 bases). The receptor was isolated from a human donor who donated a stem cell graft to a child with combined immunodeficiency. Sequencing used PBMCs from the stem cell graft donor, obtained from the stem cell graft. CDR3 sequence (DNA): TGTGCCAGCAGCTTGGCGGGGGTGGGCACTGAAGCTTTCTTT. Translation: CASSLAGVGTEAFF.